Listed below are T cell receptor beta chains from one sample, sequenced in a study of beta chain features in type 1 diabetes. TCRdb's table, derived via immunoSEQ multiplex PCR, lists solely in-frame clones and lacks some. The sample contains some 660,000 clones, 11% to 15% of which appear only once. Source material: naive CD4+ T cells from blood. The receptors here all came from a man aged 18 to 29 with type 1 diabetes. Each CDR3 is given with its conserved first and last residue. Fields, in order: D gene, CDR3 length, J gene, V gene, clone size, CDR3 DNA, CDR3 protein. D genes are given only for firm matches. Clone size is shown for a subset of rows, as once, few, many or a class of expanded clone.

d_call: -
cdr3_length: 13
j_call: TRBJ2-2
v_call: TRBV27
clone_size: -
cdr3_nt: TGTGCCAGCAGTTGGTTTCCCACCGGGGAGCTGTTTTTT
cdr3_aa: CASSWFPTGELFF

d_call: TRBD1
cdr3_length: 15
j_call: TRBJ2-7
v_call: TRBV19
clone_size: few
cdr3_nt: TGTGCCAGTAGTATAAGGGACAGGGGTCGCTACGAGCAGTACTTC
cdr3_aa: CASSIRDRGRYEQYF

d_call: TRBD1
cdr3_length: 13
j_call: TRBJ1-5
v_call: TRBV5-1
clone_size: -
cdr3_nt: TGCGCCAGCGCACCCGGGACAGATCAGCCCCAGCATTTT
cdr3_aa: CASAPGTDQPQHF

d_call: -
cdr3_length: 15
j_call: TRBJ2-7
v_call: TRBV5-1
clone_size: few
cdr3_nt: TGCGCCAGCAGCCTCAACGGGCGGCCCTCCTACGAGCAGTACTTC
cdr3_aa: CASSLNGRPSYEQYF

d_call: TRBD1
cdr3_length: 14
j_call: TRBJ2-7
v_call: TRBV6-5
clone_size: few
cdr3_nt: TGTGCCAGCAGTAACACAGGGGGAGCTTACGAGCAGTACTTC
cdr3_aa: CASSNTGGAYEQYF

d_call: TRBD1
cdr3_length: 12
j_call: TRBJ2-5
v_call: TRBV30
clone_size: few
cdr3_nt: TGTGCCTCGACAGGGGGTGTGGAGACCCAGTACTTC
cdr3_aa: CASTGGVETQYF

d_call: -
cdr3_length: 15
j_call: TRBJ1-5
v_call: TRBV5-1
clone_size: -
cdr3_nt: TGCGCCAGCAGCTCCGGGCTCGATAGCAATCAGCCCCAGCATTTT
cdr3_aa: CASSSGLDSNQPQHF

d_call: TRBD2
cdr3_length: 16
j_call: TRBJ2-3
v_call: TRBV7-7
clone_size: few
cdr3_nt: TGTGCTAGCAGCCGCAGTGGACTAGCGGGGGCAGATACGCAGTATTTT
cdr3_aa: CASSRSGLAGADTQYF

d_call: -
cdr3_length: 12
j_call: TRBJ2-5
v_call: TRBV2
clone_size: -
cdr3_nt: TGTGCCAGCAGGGGACCTGAAGAGACCCAGTACTTC
cdr3_aa: CASRGPEETQYF

d_call: -
cdr3_length: 15
j_call: TRBJ2-1
v_call: TRBV7-8
clone_size: -
cdr3_nt: TGTGCCAGCAGCCCGGGCCCGACAGATTACAATGAGCAGTTCTTC
cdr3_aa: CASSPGPTDYNEQFF

d_call: -
cdr3_length: 13
j_call: TRBJ1-2
v_call: TRBV5-1
clone_size: -
cdr3_nt: TGCGCCAGCAGCATAGGGACCGAGTATGGCTACACCTTC
cdr3_aa: CASSIGTEYGYTF

d_call: -
cdr3_length: 13
j_call: TRBJ2-7
v_call: TRBV5-4
clone_size: -
cdr3_nt: TGTGCCAGCACCCAAGAAGCGGGCCTCGAGCAGTACTTC
cdr3_aa: CASTQEAGLEQYF

d_call: TRBD1
cdr3_length: 14
j_call: TRBJ1-2
v_call: TRBV6-1
clone_size: -
cdr3_nt: TGTGCCAGCAGTGAAGGGACAGGTTCCTATGGCTACACCTTC
cdr3_aa: CASSEGTGSYGYTF

d_call: TRBD1
cdr3_length: 14
j_call: TRBJ1-5
v_call: TRBV7-8
clone_size: few
cdr3_nt: TGTGCCAGCAGCGGACAGGGCGGAGGACAGCCCCAGCATTTT
cdr3_aa: CASSGQGGGQPQHF

d_call: -
cdr3_length: 14
j_call: TRBJ2-1
v_call: TRBV5-4
clone_size: -
cdr3_nt: TGTGCCAGCAGCTTGGCAGGCTCCTACAATGAGCAGTTCTTC
cdr3_aa: CASSLAGSYNEQFF

d_call: -
cdr3_length: 12
j_call: TRBJ2-7
v_call: TRBV7-2
clone_size: -
cdr3_nt: TGTGCCAGCAGCGCGGGCAGGGACGAGCAGTACTTC
cdr3_aa: CASSAGRDEQYF

d_call: TRBD2
cdr3_length: 18
j_call: TRBJ2-5
v_call: TRBV9
clone_size: -
cdr3_nt: TGTGCCAGCAGCGTAGGAGGCAGCGGGGGGATTATAGGAGAGACCCAGTACTTC
cdr3_aa: CASSVGGSGGIIGETQYF

d_call: -
cdr3_length: 16
j_call: TRBJ2-1
v_call: TRBV29-1
clone_size: -
cdr3_nt: TGCAGCACTCCTGCCTCCAGGAGGGCCCCTTTTGGCGAGCAGTTCTTC
cdr3_aa: CSTPASRRAPFGEQFF

d_call: -
cdr3_length: 13
j_call: TRBJ1-1
v_call: TRBV5-1
clone_size: -
cdr3_nt: TGCGCCAGCAGCTCGCGGGACATACTTGAAGCTTTCTTT
cdr3_aa: CASSSRDILEAFF

d_call: -
cdr3_length: 13
j_call: TRBJ2-7
v_call: TRBV29-1
clone_size: few
cdr3_nt: TGCAGCGTTCGGGACCCCCTATCCTACGAGCAGTACTTC
cdr3_aa: CSVRDPLSYEQYF

d_call: -
cdr3_length: 15
j_call: TRBJ2-2
v_call: TRBV9
clone_size: -
cdr3_nt: TGTGCCAGCAGCGTCGGCGGAGTGAACACCGGGGAGCTGTTTTTT
cdr3_aa: CASSVGGVNTGELFF

d_call: -
cdr3_length: 13
j_call: TRBJ1-3
v_call: TRBV7-3
clone_size: few
cdr3_nt: TGTGCCAGCAGCTTTAGGGATGGAAACACCATATATTTT
cdr3_aa: CASSFRDGNTIYF

d_call: -
cdr3_length: 13
j_call: TRBJ2-7
v_call: TRBV30
clone_size: -
cdr3_nt: TGTGCCTGGAGTGATGGAGGGGTCTACGAGCAGTACTTC
cdr3_aa: CAWSDGGVYEQYF

d_call: -
cdr3_length: 13
j_call: TRBJ2-5
v_call: TRBV10-3
clone_size: -
cdr3_nt: TGTGCCATCAGTGAAACAGGGAGGGAGACCCAGTACTTC
cdr3_aa: CAISETGRETQYF

d_call: -
cdr3_length: 13
j_call: TRBJ2-4
v_call: TRBV7-2
clone_size: few
cdr3_nt: TGTGCCAGCAGCTTAGCCCTCGCAAACATTCAGTACTTC
cdr3_aa: CASSLALANIQYF

d_call: TRBD1
cdr3_length: 15
j_call: TRBJ1-2
v_call: TRBV9
clone_size: -
cdr3_nt: TGTGCCAGCAGCGTAGCTTTAGGGGGCTCCTATGGCTACACCTTC
cdr3_aa: CASSVALGGSYGYTF